The source of this T cell receptor beta chain is a study of blood T cell repertoires in COVID-19. Measured with immunoSEQ multiplex PCR; TCRdb has only the in-frame clones, and not every one. The sample consists of a few hundred thousand clones, 86% of them appearing once. The length of the CDR3 is 13 residues. Germline lookup yields CDR1 SGHNT and CDR2 YYREEE (reference sequence). The V segment lost 2 bases and the J segment 7 bases; nucleotides outside the gene matches: 6. The sequenced sample was peripheral blood. The receptor was derived from a man in his forties who had recovered from COVID-19. This chain joins TRBV5-4 and TRBJ2-7; TRBD2 agrees at 7 bases. In DNA, the CDR3 is TGTGCCAGCAGCTTAGTGGGAGGGCTTGAGCAGTACTTC. It yields the protein CASSLVGGLEQYF.